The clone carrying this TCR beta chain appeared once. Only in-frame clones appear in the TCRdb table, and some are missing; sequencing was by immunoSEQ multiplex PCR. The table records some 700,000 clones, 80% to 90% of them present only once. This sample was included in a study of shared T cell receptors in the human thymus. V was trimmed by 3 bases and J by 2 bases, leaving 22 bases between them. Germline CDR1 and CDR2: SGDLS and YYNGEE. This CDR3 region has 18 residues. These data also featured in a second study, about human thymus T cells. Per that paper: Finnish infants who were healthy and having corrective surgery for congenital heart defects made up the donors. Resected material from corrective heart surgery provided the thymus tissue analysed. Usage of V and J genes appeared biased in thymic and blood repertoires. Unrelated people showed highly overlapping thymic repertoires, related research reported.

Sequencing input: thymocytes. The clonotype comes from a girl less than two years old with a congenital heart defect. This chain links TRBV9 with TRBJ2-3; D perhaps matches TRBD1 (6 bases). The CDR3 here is CASSAIRTGSTDTDTQYF. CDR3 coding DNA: TGTGCCAGCAGCGCCATCAGAACAGGGAGCACGGACACAGATACGCAGTATTTT. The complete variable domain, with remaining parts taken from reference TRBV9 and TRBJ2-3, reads DSGVTQTPKHLITATGQRVTLRCSPRSGDLSVYWYQQSLDQGLQFLIQYYNGEERAKGNILERFSAQQFPDLHSELNLSSLELGDSALYFCASSAIRTGSTDTDTQYFGPGTRLTVL.